This TCR beta chain stems from a study of long-term antiretroviral therapy in people with HIV. Samples were assayed with immunoSEQ v3.0 at survey level. The protocol was immunoSEQ multiplex PCR, while the TCRdb copy is restricted to in-frame clones and leaves out a portion. Among 11,000 to 15,000 clones, 65% to 90% were seen once, and the ten largest hold roughly 7.2%. Until DNA extraction, the samples held between about 0.9-11 million cryopreserved PBMC. This CDR3 is built from 14 residues. Germline CDR1 and CDR2: SGHVS and FNYEAQ. Trimming removed 3 bases from V and 1 base from J, with 9 bases in between.

The TCR sequence derives from a man aged 25-45 years with HIV. Material: unsorted PBMCs, obtained 0.4 years after starting antiretroviral therapy. This chain joins TRBV7-6 and TRBJ1-1; no clear D gene. CDR3 loop: CASSLDVGNTEAFF. The CDR3 nucleotides read TGTGCCAGCAGCTTGGACGTGGGGAACACTGAAGCTTTCTTT.